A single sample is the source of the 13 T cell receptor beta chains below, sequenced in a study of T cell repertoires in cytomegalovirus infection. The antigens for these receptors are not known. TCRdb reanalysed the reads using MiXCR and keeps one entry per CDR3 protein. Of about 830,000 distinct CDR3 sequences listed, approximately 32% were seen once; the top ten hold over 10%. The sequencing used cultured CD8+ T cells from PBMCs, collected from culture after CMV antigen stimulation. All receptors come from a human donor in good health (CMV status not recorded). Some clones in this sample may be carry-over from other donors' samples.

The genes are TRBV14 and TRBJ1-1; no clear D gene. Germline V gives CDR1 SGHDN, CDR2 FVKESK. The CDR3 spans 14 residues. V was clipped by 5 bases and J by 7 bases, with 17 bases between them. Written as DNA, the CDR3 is TGTGCCAGCAGCAAAAAACAGAAAAGATATGAAGCTTTCTTT. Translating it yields CASSKKQKRYEAFF.

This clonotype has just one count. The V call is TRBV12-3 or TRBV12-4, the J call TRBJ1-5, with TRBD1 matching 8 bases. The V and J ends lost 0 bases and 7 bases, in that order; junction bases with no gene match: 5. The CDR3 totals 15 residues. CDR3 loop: CASSLARDRPQPQHF. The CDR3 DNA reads TGTGCCAGCAGTTTAGCCCGGGACAGGCCCCAGCCCCAGCATTTT.

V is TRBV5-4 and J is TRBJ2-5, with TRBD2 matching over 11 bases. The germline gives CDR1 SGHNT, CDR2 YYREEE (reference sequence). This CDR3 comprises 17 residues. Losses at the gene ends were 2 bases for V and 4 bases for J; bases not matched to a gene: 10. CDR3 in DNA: TGTGCCAGCAGCTTAATCGGGTTTGGACTAGCGGGAGAGACCCAGTACTTC. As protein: CASSLIGFGLAGETQYF.

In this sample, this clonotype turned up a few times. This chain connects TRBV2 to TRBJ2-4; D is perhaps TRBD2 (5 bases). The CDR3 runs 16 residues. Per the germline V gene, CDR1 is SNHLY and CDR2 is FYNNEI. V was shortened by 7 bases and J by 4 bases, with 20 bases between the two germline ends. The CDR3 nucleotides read TGTGCCAGCAAGGAAGGTGATTACACGGGAAAAAACATTCAGTACTTC. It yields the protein CASKEGDYTGKNIQYF.

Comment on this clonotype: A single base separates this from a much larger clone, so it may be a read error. This CDR3 is CVSSLHDGELFF. DNA of the CDR3: TGTGTCAGCAGCTTACACGACGGGGAGCTGTTTTTT. This rearrangement joins TRBV7-2 to TRBJ2-2; the D is unclear. The CDR3 has 12 residues. Germline loops: CDR1 SGHTA, CDR2 FQGNSA. The full variable domain, with the rest looked up from reference TRBV7-2 and TRBJ2-2, is GAGVSQSPSNKVTEKGKDVELRCDPISGHTALYWYRQSLGQGLEFLIYFQGNSAPDKSGLPSDRFSAERTGGSVSTLTIQRTQQEDSAVYLCVSSLHDGELFFGEGSRLTVL.

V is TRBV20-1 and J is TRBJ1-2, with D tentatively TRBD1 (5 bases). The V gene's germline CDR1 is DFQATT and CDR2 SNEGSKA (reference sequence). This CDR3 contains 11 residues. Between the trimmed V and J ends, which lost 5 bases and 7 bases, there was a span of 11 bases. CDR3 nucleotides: TGCAGTGCTCGCGAAGGGGTTGGCTACACCTTC. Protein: CSAREGVGYTF.

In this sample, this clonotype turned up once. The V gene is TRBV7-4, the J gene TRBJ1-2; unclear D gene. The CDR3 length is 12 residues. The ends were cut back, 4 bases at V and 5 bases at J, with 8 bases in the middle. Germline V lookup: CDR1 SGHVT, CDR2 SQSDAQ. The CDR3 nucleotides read TGTGCCAGCAGCTCCAGACCTTATGGCTACACCTTC. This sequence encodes CASSSRPYGYTF.

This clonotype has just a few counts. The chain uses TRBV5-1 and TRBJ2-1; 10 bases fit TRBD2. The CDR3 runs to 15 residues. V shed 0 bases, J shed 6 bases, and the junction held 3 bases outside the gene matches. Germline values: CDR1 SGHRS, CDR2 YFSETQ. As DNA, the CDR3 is TGCGCCAGCAGCTTGGTTCTAGCGGGGGCCAATGAGCAGTTCTTC. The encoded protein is CASSLVLAGANEQFF.

CDR3 amino acids: CASSQSGVEYV. The CDR3 nucleotides read TGTGCCAGCAGCCAAAGCGGGGTTGAGTACGTC. The chain recombines TRBV28 with TRBJ2-7; 7 bases align to TRBD2. The trim removed 6 bases at V and 11 bases at J, leaving 7 bases unmatched. Germline V gene data show CDR1 as MDHEN and CDR2 as SYDVKM. This CDR3 spans 11 amino acids.

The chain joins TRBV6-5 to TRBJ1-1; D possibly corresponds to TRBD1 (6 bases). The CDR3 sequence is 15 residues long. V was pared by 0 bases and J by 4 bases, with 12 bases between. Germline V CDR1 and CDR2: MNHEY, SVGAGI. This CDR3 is CASSYSGAMGTEAFF. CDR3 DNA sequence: TGTGCCAGCAGTTACTCGGGGGCGATGGGCACTGAAGCTTTCTTT.

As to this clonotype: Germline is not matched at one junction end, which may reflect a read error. The CDR3 nucleotides read TGTGTCAGCAGCCTTCGGGGGGGCCTTAGCAATGAGCAGTTCTTC. This codes for CVSSLRGGLSNEQFF. This rearrangement joins TRBV12-3 or TRBV12-4 to TRBJ2-1, with 8 positions matching TRBD2. The CDR3 length is 15 residues.

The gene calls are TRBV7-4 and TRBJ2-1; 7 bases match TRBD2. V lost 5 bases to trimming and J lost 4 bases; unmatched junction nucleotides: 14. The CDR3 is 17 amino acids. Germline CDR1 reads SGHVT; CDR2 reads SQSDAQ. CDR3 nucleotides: TGTGCCAGCAGCACAAGAGGGTTAGCTAGCGGATACAATGAGCAGTTCTTC. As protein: CASSTRGLASGYNEQFF.

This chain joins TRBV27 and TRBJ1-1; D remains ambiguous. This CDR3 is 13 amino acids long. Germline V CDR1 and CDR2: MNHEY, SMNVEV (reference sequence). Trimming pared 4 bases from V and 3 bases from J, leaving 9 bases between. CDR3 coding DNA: TGTGCCAGCAGTTGGAGCGGGGACACTGAAGCTTTCTTT. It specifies CASSWSGDTEAFF.